A selection of T cell receptor beta chains follows, all from one sample in a study of radiotherapy plus CTLA-4 blockade in lung cancer. Libraries were prepared by immunoSEQ multiplex PCR; TCRdb keeps only in-frame clonotypes and omits some of them. The sample consists of some 66,000 clones, roughly four fifths of them appearing once. Sequences were derived from peripheral blood, sampled from a patient treated with radiotherapy plus ipilimumab. The receptors come from a human donor with non-small cell lung cancer who had a partial response to radiotherapy plus ipilimumab. CDR3s leave out the opening cysteine and the closing phenylalanine or tryptophan.

j_call | v_call | cdr3_aa
TRBJ1-5 | TRBV19 | ASSILPRGNQPQH
TRBJ2-7 | TRBV5-4 | ASSLEGPGGYEQY
TRBJ1-1 | TRBV6-5 | ASSSYMNTEAF
TRBJ2-3 | TRBV30 | AWSGSASTDTQY
TRBJ1-6 | TRBV5-1 | ASHEGDVGSSYNSPLH
TRBJ2-3 | TRBV5-1 | ASSLGQAGTDTQY
TRBJ2-7 | TRBV4-1 | ASKTQDYSYEQY
TRBJ2-6 | TRBV7-2 | ASSLPGQGHDGANVLT
TRBJ2-7 | TRBV5-1 | ASSLVSAGEDEQY
TRBJ2-5 | TRBV11-3 | ASSLVGEETQY
TRBJ1-2 | TRBV9 | ASSVANSYGYT
TRBJ2-7 | TRBV18 | ASSTAISGRSSYEQY
TRBJ2-1 | TRBV9 | ASSLGLAGGDSYNEQF
TRBJ2-3 | TRBV28 | ASSSPQREKRDTQY
TRBJ1-2 | TRBV28 | ASSLSAYYGYT
TRBJ1-5 | TRBV7-6 | ASSLTGRDQPQH
TRBJ1-4 | TRBV7-9 | ASSLVSTNEKLF
TRBJ2-1 | TRBV7-2 | ASSLGAGGNDEQF
TRBJ1-4 | TRBV4-2 | ASSQDPLTTGKLF
TRBJ1-1 | TRBV28 | ASSPGQVRTEAF
TRBJ1-4 | TRBV29-1 | SVLGANEKLF
TRBJ2-2 | TRBV7-3 | ASSLRELHTGELF
TRBJ1-5 | TRBV27 | ASSYRGSNQPQH
TRBJ1-3 | TRBV5-1 | ASSLSTGGNGNTIY
TRBJ1-4 | TRBV18 | ASSTGGAAEKLF
TRBJ2-7 | TRBV7-9 | ASSSTGETEQY
TRBJ2-1 | TRBV9 | ASTLGPGDNEQF
TRBJ2-1 | TRBV2 | ASTSGRGNEQF
TRBJ2-6 | TRBV2 | ASSSVGAGANVLT
TRBJ1-5 | TRBV6-1 | ASSEERNNQPQH
TRBJ2-5 | TRBV6-1 | ASGRTGQETQY
TRBJ2-1 | TRBV12-5 | ASGLVQGARNEQF